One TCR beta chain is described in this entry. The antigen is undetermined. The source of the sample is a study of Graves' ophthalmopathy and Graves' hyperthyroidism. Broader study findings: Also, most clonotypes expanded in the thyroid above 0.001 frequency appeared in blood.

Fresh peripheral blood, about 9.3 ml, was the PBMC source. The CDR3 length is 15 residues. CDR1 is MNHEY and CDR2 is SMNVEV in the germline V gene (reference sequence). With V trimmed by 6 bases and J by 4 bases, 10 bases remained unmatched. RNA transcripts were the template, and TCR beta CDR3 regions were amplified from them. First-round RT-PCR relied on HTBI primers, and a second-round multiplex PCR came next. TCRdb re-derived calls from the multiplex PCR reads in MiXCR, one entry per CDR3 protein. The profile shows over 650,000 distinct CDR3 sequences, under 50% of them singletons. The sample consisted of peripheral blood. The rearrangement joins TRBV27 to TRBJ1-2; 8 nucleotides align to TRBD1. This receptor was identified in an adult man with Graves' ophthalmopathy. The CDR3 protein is CASSLAGGSGYGYTF. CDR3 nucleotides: TGTGCCAGCAGCCTAGCAGGGGGCTCGGGCTATGGCTACACCTTC.